What follows describes a single TCR beta chain. Profiled with immunoSEQ multiplex PCR; TCRdb holds only in-frame clones, not every one. The sample lists fewer than 200,000 clones; 70% to 90% were seen once. These data come from a study of blood T cell repertoires in COVID-19. The CDR3 consists of 13 residues. V lost 2 bases, J lost 8 bases, and 9 bases lay in between. The V gene's germline CDR1 is SEHNR and CDR2 FQNEAQ (reference sequence). The clonotype originates from a man aged 40-50 years who had recovered from COVID-19. The sample was peripheral blood. This rearrangement joins TRBV7-9 to TRBJ1-4; the D gene is possibly TRBD1 (5 bases). For the CDR3, the DNA is TGTGCCAGCAGCTTACAGGGTAGAGAAAAACTGTTTTTT. Encoded protein: CASSLQGREKLFF.